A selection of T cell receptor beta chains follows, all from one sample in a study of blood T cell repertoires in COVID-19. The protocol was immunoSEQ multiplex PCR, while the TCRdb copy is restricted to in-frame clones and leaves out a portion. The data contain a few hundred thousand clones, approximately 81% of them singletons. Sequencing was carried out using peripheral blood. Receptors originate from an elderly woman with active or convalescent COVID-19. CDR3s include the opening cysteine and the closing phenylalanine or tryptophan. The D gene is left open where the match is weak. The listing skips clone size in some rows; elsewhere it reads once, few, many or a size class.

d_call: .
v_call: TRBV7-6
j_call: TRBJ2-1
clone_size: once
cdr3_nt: TGTGCCAGCAGCCAATTGAGGGACAATGAGCAGTTCTTC
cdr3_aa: CASSQLRDNEQFF

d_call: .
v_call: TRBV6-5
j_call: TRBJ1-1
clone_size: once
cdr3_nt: TGTGCCAGCAGTCGTATGAACACTGAAGCTTTCTTT
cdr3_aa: CASSRMNTEAFF

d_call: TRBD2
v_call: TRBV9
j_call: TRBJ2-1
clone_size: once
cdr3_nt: TGTGCCAGCAGCGTAGGATGGAGCGGGAAGAACAATGAGCAGTTCTTC
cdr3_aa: CASSVGWSGKNNEQFF

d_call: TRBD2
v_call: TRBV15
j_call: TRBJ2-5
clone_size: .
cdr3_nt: TGTGCCACCAGCAGGGGGACTAGCGGGGGGGCGAGGTTAGAGACCCAGTACTTC
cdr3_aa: CATSRGTSGGARLETQYF

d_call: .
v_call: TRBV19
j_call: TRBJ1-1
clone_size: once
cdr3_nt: TGTGCCAGTAGTATTAATAAGGGGACTGAAGCTTTCTTT
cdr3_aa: CASSINKGTEAFF

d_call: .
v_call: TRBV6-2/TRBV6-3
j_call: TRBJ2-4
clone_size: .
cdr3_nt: TGTGCCAGCAGTTACTGGGCGGGGAACTCGCCCAAAAACATTCAGTACTTC
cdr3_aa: CASSYWAGNSPKNIQYF

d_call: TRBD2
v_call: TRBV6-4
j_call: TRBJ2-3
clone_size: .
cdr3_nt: TGTGCCAGCAGTGACGAGCGGGGACCCACAGATACGCAGTATTTT
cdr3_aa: CASSDERGPTDTQYF

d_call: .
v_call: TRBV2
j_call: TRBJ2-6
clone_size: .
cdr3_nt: TGTGCCAGCAGCGAGTCAGGGTTGGGGAAGCCCGGGGCCAACGTCCTGACTTTC
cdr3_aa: CASSESGLGKPGANVLTF

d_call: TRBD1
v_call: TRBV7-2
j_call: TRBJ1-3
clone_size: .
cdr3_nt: TGTGCCAGCAGCGGGGACAGGGTTGGTTTGAACACCATATATTTT
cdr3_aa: CASSGDRVGLNTIYF

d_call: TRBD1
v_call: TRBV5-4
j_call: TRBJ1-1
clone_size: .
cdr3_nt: TGTGCCAGCAGCTTGCCGGGACAGCCAAACACTGAAGCTTTCTTT
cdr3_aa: CASSLPGQPNTEAFF

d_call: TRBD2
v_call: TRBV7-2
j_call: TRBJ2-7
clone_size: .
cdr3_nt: TGTGCCAGCAGCTTAGCGGGTGGGACTAGCGGGAAATCCTACGAGCAGTACTTC
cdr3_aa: CASSLAGGTSGKSYEQYF

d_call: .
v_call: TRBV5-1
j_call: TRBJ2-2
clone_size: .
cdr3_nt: TGCGCCAGCAGCTTCGGGGGAGCCACCGGGGAGCTGTTTTTT
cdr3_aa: CASSFGGATGELFF

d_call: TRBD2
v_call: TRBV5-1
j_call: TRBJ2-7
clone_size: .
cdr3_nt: TGCGCCAGCAGCCCCGGGACCCGGAGTGCGGGAGGTGACCACGAGCAGTACTTC
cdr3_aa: CASSPGTRSAGGDHEQYF

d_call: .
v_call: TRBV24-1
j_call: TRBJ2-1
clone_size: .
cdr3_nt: TGTGCCACCAGTGAGGGCCCAGCACGATACAATGAGCAGTTCTTC
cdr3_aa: CATSEGPARYNEQFF

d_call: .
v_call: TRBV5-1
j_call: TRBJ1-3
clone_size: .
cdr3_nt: TGCGCCAGCAGCCGTCGGGGGGGCTCTGGAAACACCATATATTTT
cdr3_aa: CASSRRGGSGNTIYF

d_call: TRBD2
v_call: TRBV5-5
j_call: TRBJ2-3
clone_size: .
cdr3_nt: TGTGCCAGCAGCCCGACAAAAACCCCGGGACTAGCGGGAGTCACAGATACGCAGTATTTT
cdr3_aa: CASSPTKTPGLAGVTDTQYF

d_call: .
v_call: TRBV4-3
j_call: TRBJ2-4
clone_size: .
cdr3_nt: TGCGCCAGCAGCCAGGGTCAACAGGGTGCCAAAAACATTCAGTACTTC
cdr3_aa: CASSQGQQGAKNIQYF

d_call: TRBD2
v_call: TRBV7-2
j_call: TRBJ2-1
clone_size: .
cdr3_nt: TGTGCCAGCAGCTTAGCCCAGCGGGGTGAGCAGTTCTTC
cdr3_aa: CASSLAQRGEQFF

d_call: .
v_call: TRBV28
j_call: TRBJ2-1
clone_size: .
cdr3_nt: TGTGCCAGCAGTTTGTCAACTAGCAATGAGCAGTTCTTC
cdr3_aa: CASSLSTSNEQFF

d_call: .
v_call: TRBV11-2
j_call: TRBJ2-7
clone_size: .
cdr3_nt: TGTGCCAGCAGCTTAGTGGAGACTTCCACCTACGAGCAGTACTTC
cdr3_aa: CASSLVETSTYEQYF

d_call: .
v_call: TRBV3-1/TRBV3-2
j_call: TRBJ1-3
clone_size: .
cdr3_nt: TGTGCCAGCAGCCTCAGACAGGCTGGAAACACCATATATTTT
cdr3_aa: CASSLRQAGNTIYF

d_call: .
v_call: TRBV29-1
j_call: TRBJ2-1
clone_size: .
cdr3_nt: TGCAGCGTTCGACTATCCGGGTCCCTCAATGAGCAGTTCTTC
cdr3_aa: CSVRLSGSLNEQFF

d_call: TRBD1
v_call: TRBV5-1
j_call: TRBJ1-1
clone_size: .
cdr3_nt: TGCGCCAGCAAGCCGGGACAGGGGAACACTGAAGCTTTCTTT
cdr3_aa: CASKPGQGNTEAFF

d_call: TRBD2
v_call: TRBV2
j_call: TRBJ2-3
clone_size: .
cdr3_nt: TGTGCCAGCTCCGGGGAGGGGTGGATTACAGATACGCAGTATTTT
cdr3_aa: CASSGEGWITDTQYF

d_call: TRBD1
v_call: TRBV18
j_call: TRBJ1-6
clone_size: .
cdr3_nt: TGTGCCAGCTCACCACCGACAGGGAATAATTCACCCCTCCACTTT
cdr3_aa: CASSPPTGNNSPLHF

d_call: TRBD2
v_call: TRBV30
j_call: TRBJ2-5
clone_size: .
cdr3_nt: TGTGCCTGGAGTCCGGGGGGGGAGACCCAGTACTTC
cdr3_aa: CAWSPGGETQYF

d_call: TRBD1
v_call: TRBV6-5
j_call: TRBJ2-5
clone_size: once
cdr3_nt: TGTGCCAGCAGGGGGGGACAGGGCCATTCGGAGACCCAGTACTTC
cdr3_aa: CASRGGQGHSETQYF

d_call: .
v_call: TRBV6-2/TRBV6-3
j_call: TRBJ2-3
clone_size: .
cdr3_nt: TGTGCCAGCAGTTACCCCGGCGGGCATGGCACAGATACGCAGTATTTT
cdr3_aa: CASSYPGGHGTDTQYF

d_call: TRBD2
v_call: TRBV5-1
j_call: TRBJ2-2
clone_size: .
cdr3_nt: TGCGCCAGCAGCTTAGCGGGGGGTGTGACCGGGGAGCTGTTTTTT
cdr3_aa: CASSLAGGVTGELFF

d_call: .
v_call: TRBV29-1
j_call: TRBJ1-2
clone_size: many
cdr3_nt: TGCAGCGTTGAGTTATACTATGGCTACACCTTC
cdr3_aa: CSVELYYGYTF

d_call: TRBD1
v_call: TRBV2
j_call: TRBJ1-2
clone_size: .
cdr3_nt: TGTGCCAGCAGAGGGACAGGCTATGGCTACACCTTC
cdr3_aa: CASRGTGYGYTF

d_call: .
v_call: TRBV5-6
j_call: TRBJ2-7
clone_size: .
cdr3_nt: TGTGCCAGCAGCTTGGGACCTACAGGGATCGAGCAGTACTTC
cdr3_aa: CASSLGPTGIEQYF

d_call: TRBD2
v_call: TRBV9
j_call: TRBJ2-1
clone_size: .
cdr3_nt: TGTGCCAGCAGCGTAGGTCTAGCGGGGAGCAATGAGCAGTTCTTC
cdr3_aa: CASSVGLAGSNEQFF

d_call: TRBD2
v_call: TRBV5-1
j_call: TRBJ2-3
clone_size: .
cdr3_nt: TGCGCCAGCAGGACTAGCGGGGGCTATCGGGCAGATACGCAGTATTTT
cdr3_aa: CASRTSGGYRADTQYF

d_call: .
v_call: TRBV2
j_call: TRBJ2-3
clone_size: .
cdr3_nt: TGTGCCAGCCTGAGTGCAGATACGCAGTATTTT
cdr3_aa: CASLSADTQYF

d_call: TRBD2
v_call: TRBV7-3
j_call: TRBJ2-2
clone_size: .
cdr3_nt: TGTGCCAGCAGCTCATCCGGGACTAGCGGATTATCGAACACCGGGGAGCTGTTTTTT
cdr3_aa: CASSSSGTSGLSNTGELFF